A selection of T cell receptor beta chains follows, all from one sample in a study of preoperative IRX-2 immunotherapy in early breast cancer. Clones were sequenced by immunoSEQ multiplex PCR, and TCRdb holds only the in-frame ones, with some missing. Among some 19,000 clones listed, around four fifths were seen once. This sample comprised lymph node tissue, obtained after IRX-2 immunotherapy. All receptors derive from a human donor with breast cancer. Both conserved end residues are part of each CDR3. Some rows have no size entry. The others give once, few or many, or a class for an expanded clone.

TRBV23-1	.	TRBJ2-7	CASSLERGSYEQYF
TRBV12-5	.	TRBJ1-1	CASGLRTTDTEAFF
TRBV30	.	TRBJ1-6	CAWSDISSPLHF
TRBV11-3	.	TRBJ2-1	CASSLVGSGSDEQFF
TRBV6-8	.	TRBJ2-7	CASSYPRAGRSSYEQYF
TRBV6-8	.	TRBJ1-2	CASSLGRVSYGYTF
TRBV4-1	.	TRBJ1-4	CASSRGQGGSTNEKLFF
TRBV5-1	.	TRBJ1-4	CASSLVGRTDEKLFF
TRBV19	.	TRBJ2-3	CASSIEGQGKVSTDTQYF
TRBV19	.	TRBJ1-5	CASSKGRGPSNQPQHF
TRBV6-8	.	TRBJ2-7	CASSLRRDYEQYF
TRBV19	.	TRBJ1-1	CASTIQTGGGGNTEAFF
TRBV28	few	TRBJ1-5	CASNQAGGQIRNQPQHF
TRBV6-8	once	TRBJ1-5	CASSPHRGQGRANQPQHF
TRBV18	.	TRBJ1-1	CASSRAGGTEAFF
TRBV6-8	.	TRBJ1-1	CASDKTGRTTEAFF
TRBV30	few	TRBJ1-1	CAWSVSNIEAFF
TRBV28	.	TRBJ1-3	CASTQGGSGNTIYF
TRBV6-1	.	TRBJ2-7	CASSEAQYRANEQYF
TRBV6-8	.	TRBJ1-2	CASSQGARGYTF
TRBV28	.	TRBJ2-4	CASRSTGVPNIQYF
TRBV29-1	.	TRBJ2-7	CSSTGTGASHEQYF
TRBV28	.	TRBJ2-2	CASSPTGFGELFF
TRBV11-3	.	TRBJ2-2	CASRSDRGAGELFF
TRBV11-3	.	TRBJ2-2	CASSLGQRTGELFF
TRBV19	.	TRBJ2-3	CASSIVGTDTQYF
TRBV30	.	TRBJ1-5	CAWSAGNQPQHF
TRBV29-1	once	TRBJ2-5	CSVEGGDGRGETQYF
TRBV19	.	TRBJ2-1	CASSIGQLPQYNEQFF
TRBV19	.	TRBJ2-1	CASSPSGTRLSYNEQFF
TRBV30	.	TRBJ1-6	CAWSVNSPLHF
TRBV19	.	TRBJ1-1	CASSIDNSRNTEAFF
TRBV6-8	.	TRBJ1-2	CASSLGSVYGYTF
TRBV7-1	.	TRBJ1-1	CASSLVRSTENTEAFF
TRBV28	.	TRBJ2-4	CASSTGLRNIQYF
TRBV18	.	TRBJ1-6	CASSPGQGNNSPLHF
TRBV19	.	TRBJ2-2	CASRARGKTGELFF
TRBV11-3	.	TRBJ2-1	CASSQHGTSEYNEQFF
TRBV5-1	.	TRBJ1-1	CASSGQGRWTEAFF
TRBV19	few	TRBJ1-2	CATSLNYGYTF
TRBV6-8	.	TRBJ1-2	CAITGTDPNYGYTF
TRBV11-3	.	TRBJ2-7	CASSPRDRDSYEQYF
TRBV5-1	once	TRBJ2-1	CASSLREGYNEQFF
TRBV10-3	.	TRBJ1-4	CAISDQGAGEKLFF
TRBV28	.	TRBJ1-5	CASSLLGQGAGQPQHF
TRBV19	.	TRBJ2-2	CASNPGTTNTGELFF
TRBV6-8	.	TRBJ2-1	CASGGSYYEQFF
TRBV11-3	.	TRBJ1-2	CASSGKGAMNYGYTF
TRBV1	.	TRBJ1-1	CASSPGGGAVTEAFF
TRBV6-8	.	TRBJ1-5	CASSYSNGGPGQPQHF
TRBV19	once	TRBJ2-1	CASNLPGQGNSEQFF
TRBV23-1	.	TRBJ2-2	CASSQSKEAGELFF
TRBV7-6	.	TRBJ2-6	CASSFTRRSGANVLTF
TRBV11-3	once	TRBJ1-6	CASSSGVFNSPLHF
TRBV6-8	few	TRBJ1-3	CASSYPGSSGNTIYF
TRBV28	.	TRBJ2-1	CASSPSLAGLYNEQFF
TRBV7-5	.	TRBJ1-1	CASSLRQAPANTEAFF
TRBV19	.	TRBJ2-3	CASKRQGAADTQYF
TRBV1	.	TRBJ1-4	CASSQYGSTNEKLFF
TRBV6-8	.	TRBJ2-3	CASSPGTSGETSTDTQYF